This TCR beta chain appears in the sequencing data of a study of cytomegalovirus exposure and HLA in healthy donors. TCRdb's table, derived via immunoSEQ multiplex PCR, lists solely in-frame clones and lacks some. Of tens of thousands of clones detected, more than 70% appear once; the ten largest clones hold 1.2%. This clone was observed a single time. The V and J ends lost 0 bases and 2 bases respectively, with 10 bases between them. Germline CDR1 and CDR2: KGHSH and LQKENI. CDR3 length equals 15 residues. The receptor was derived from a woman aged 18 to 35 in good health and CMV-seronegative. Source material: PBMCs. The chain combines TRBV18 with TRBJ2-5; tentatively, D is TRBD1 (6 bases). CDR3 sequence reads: CASSPPSRGQETQYF. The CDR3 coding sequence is TGTGCCAGCTCACCACCGTCCAGGGGTCAAGAGACCCAGTACTTC.